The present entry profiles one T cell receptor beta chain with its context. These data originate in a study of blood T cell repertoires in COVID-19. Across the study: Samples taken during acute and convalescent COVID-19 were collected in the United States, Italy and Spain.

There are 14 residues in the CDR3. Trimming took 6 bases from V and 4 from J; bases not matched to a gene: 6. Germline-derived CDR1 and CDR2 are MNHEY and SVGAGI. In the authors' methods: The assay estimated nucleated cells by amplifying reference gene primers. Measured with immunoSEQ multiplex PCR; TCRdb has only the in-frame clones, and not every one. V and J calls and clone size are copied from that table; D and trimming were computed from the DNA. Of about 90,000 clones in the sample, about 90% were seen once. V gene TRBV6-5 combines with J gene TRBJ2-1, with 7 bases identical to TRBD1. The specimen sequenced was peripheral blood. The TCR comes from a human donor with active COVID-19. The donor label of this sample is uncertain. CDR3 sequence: CASRDRDRYNEQFF. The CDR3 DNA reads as TGTGCCAGCAGGGACCGGGACAGATACAATGAGCAGTTCTTC.